This TCR beta chain was obtained from a study of blood T cell repertoires in COVID-19. Clones were read by immunoSEQ multiplex PCR, and TCRdb kept only the in-frame ones, dropping some. The repertoire holds some 220,000 clones, with about 87% as singletons. In germline, CDR1 is MGHRA, CDR2 YSYEKL. CDR3 length equals 17 residues. Trimming removed 4 bases from V and 9 bases from J; junction bases left unmatched: 14. Participant age was about 18 to 89 years, and participants resided in 20 to 30 US areas. The sequencing sample was made of PBMCs or T cells enriched from blood (not recorded which). This sequence joins TRBV4-1 and TRBJ1-4, with 10 bases identical to TRBD1. The clonotype originates from a woman aged 30 to 39 who had recovered from COVID-19. As DNA, the CDR3 is TGCGCCAGCAGCCCGCGGGGACAGGGGCCCACGGCGAAAAAACTGTTTTTT. This translates into CASSPRGQGPTAKKLFF.